Listed below are T cell receptor beta chains from one sample, sequenced in a study of blood T cell repertoires in COVID-19. Produced via immunoSEQ multiplex PCR; TCRdb's table is partial and in-frame only. The sample lists tens of thousands of clones; more than 75% were seen once. Sequencing was carried out using peripheral blood. The receptors derive from a man older than 75 with acute or convalescent COVID-19. CDR3s include the opening cysteine and the closing phenylalanine or tryptophan. Fields, in order: clone size, V gene, J gene, D gene, CDR3 protein, CDR3 DNA. A D gene is named only where the DNA matches it firmly. Expanded clones are given a class, and other clones once, few, many or no size at all.

-,TRBV6-6,TRBJ2-1,TRBD2,CASSVVKSGTSGSAWYNEQFF,TGTGCCAGCAGCGTCGTGAAGAGTGGGACTAGCGGGAGCGCTTGGTACAATGAGCAGTTCTTC
-,TRBV7-2,TRBJ2-2,TRBD1,CASSLTGGTGELFF,TGTGCCAGCAGCTTGACAGGGGGCACCGGGGAGCTGTTTTTT
-,TRBV3-1/TRBV3-2,TRBJ1-2,-,CASSQDVSGAQGYTF,TGTGCCAGCAGCCAAGATGTTTCAGGGGCGCAGGGCTACACCTTC
-,TRBV6-5,TRBJ1-2,-,CASVDPDYGYTF,TGTGCCAGCGTAGATCCGGACTATGGCTACACCTTC
-,TRBV30,TRBJ2-5,-,CAWSVGGQETQYF,TGTGCCTGGAGTGTCGGGGGACAAGAGACCCAGTACTTC
few,TRBV4-2,TRBJ1-5,-,CASSQIRTQPQHF,TGTGCCAGCAGCCAAATCAGAACTCAGCCCCAGCATTTT
-,TRBV19,TRBJ1-4,TRBD1,CATGTGTGTNEKLFF,TGTGCCACCGGGACAGGGACGGGTACTAATGAAAAACTGTTTTTT
-,TRBV19,TRBJ2-5,-,CASSRGLRETQYF,TGTGCCAGTAGTAGGGGACTTCGGGAGACCCAGTACTTC
-,TRBV5-1,TRBJ1-1,-,CASRPRQANTEAFF,TGCGCCAGCAGACCCCGACAGGCTAACACTGAAGCTTTCTTT
once,TRBV11-2,TRBJ1-4,-,CASSLDREEKLFF,TGTGCCAGCAGCTTAGACAGGGAAGAAAAACTGTTTTTT
-,TRBV3-1/TRBV3-2,TRBJ2-3,TRBD1,CASSPGTDLSTDTQYF,TGTGCCAGCAGCCCCGGGACAGACCTTAGCACAGATACGCAGTATTTT
-,TRBV11-3,TRBJ2-5,TRBD2,CASSLGSGGGETQYF,TGTGCCAGCAGCTTAGGTAGCGGGGGGGGCGAGACCCAGTACTTC
few,TRBV5-1,TRBJ1-6,-,CASSAGSYNSPLHF,TGCGCCAGCAGCGCGGGTTCCTATAATTCACCCCTCCACTTT
-,TRBV28,TRBJ2-1,TRBD2,CASSLKRDSYNEQFF,TGTGCCAGCAGTTTAAAGCGGGACTCCTACAATGAGCAGTTCTTC
-,TRBV14,TRBJ2-5,-,CASSRSEQETQYF,TGTGCCAGCAGCCGTTCAGAACAAGAGACCCAGTACTTC
-,TRBV3-1/TRBV3-2,TRBJ1-2,-,CASSQLYSYGYTF,TGTGCCAGCAGCCAACTGTACAGCTATGGCTACACCTTC
few,TRBV29-1,TRBJ1-2,TRBD1,CSVGKGANYGYTF,TGCAGCGTTGGTAAGGGGGCGAACTATGGCTACACCTTC